This entry is about one T cell receptor (beta chain). This entry is derived from a study of cytomegalovirus exposure and HLA in healthy donors. With V trimmed by 6 bases and J by 1 base, 1 base remained unmatched. Looked up from germline, CDR1 is SNHLY and CDR2 is FYNNEI. CDR3 length equals 14 residues. The method was immunoSEQ multiplex PCR; TCRdb's version includes in-frame clones alone and lacks a portion of them. The table has some 41,000 clones, roughly 93% seen once. J is TRBJ2-2 and V is TRBV2; 8 nucleotides match TRBD1. The sequence was collected from a woman younger than 35 in good health and CMV-seronegative. The sample comprised PBMCs. The CDR3 DNA reads as TGTGCCAGCAGAGACAGGGGGAACACCGGGGAGCTGTTTTTT. Translation gives CASRDRGNTGELFF.